This passage covers 29 T cell receptor beta chains from one sample sequenced in a study of T-cell reconstitution after alpha-beta-depleted transplantation in children. Construction of the TCRbeta library involved unique molecular identifiers. TCRdb re-called the PCR reads through MiXCR, storing one row per CDR3 protein. This table holds about 830,000 distinct CDR3 sequences, approximately 15% found once. Sample: PBMCs, mostly from graft donor cells, taken 360 days after TCRalphabeta/CD19-depleted stem cell transplant. These receptors all stem from a male patient aged 10 to 17 who had a stem cell transplant for acute lymphoblastic leukemia, so the T cells may come from the graft donor.

The sample holds a few counts of this clonotype. The V and J genes are TRBV9 and TRBJ2-1; no definite D call. Germline CDR1 and CDR2: SGDLS and YYNGEE. CDR3 length equals 15 residues. The V end lost 4 bases, the J end lost 2 bases, and 13 bases lay between the germline ends. The CDR3 sequence is CASSSRLTTYNEQFF. In nucleotides, the CDR3 is TGTGCCAGCAGCTCCCGACTGACCACCTACAATGAGCAGTTCTTC.

This chain connects TRBV29-1 to TRBJ2-1, with D unclear. This CDR3 is 10 amino acids long. Trimming pared 4 bases from V and 7 bases from J, leaving 5 bases between. Germline CDR1 reads SQVTM; CDR2 reads ANQGSEA. The CDR3, as DNA: TGCAGCGTTGCCACTAATGAGCAGTTCTTC. Translation: CSVATNEQFF.

The rearrangement uses TRBV20-1 and TRBJ2-7; no firm D call. The germline V gene has CDR1 DFQATT and CDR2 SNEGSKA (reference sequence). The CDR3 length is 14 residues. V lost 3 bases to trimming and J lost 4 bases, with 16 bases between them. The CDR3 region is CSARLRSLGYEQYF. The CDR3 nucleotides are TGCAGTGCTAGGCTACGGAGTCTCGGGTACGAGCAGTACTTC.

This clonotype turned up a few times. This rearrangement joins TRBV20-1 to TRBJ2-4; a weak D match, TRBD1 (6 bases). V lost 1 base and J lost 0, with 13 bases in between. Germline V gives CDR1 DFQATT, CDR2 SNEGSKA (reference sequence). CDR3 length: 16 residues. CDR3 coding DNA: TGCAGTGCTAGAGGGACAGAGAACTTAGCCAAAAACATTCAGTACTTC. Translation: CSARGTENLAKNIQYF.

The rearrangement links TRBV2 to TRBJ2-7, with TRBD2 as a possible D gene (6 bases). CDR3 size: 13 residues. V was shortened by 3 bases and J by 3 bases, with 9 bases between the two germline ends. CDR1 is SNHLY and CDR2 is FYNNEI in the germline V gene. The CDR3 region is CASSDGGNYEQYF. The CDR3 DNA reads as TGTGCCAGCAGTGATGGGGGGAACTACGAGCAGTACTTC.

This clonotype was found a few times. The V and J genes are TRBV7-2 and TRBJ2-3; D remains ambiguous. The V gene lost 1 base and the J gene lost 4 bases, with 9 bases spanning the gap. The CDR3 covers 14 residues. CDR1 is SGHTA and CDR2 is FQGNSA in the germline V gene. For the CDR3, the DNA is TGTGCCAGCAGCTTAGGCCCAGCCCCAGATACGCAGTATTTT. It codes for CASSLGPAPDTQYF. Combining the CDR3 with reference TRBV7-2 and TRBJ2-3 gives the whole variable domain GAGVSQSPSNKVTEKGKDVELRCDPISGHTALYWYRQSLGQGLEFLIYFQGNSAPDKSGLPSDRFSAERTGGSVSTLTIQRTQQEDSAVYLCASSLGPAPDTQYFGPGTRLTVL.

This clonotype was observed many times. This chain links TRBV12-3 or TRBV12-4 with TRBJ1-2; 11 bases map to TRBD1. V gave up 6 bases and J gave up 6 bases; unmatched junction bases: 6. The CDR3 is 14 amino acids. The CDR3 sequence: CASRPGDRGNGYTF. In nucleotides, the CDR3 is TGTGCCAGCAGACCAGGGGACAGGGGGAATGGCTACACCTTC.

The table lists this clonotype with a few counts. The chain links TRBV5-1 to TRBJ1-4; possibly TRBD1 for D (5 bases). The CDR3 runs to 14 residues. V was cut by 6 bases and J by 5 bases, with 14 bases left in between. Germline assignment: CDR1 SGHRS and CDR2 YFSETQ. The CDR3 here is CASTDRGRNEKLFF. The CDR3 coding sequence is TGCGCCAGCACCGACCGGGGCAGAAATGAAAAACTGTTTTTT.

This clonotype was counted only a few times. The chain has TRBV15 and TRBJ2-1; 9 bases are shared with TRBD2. Per the germline V gene, CDR1 is LNHNV and CDR2 is YYDKDF (reference sequence). V was clipped by 1 base and J by 4 bases; unmatched bases: 2. The CDR3 extends over 15 amino acids. The CDR3: CATSRASGIYNEQFF. The CDR3 DNA reads as TGTGCCACCAGCAGAGCTAGCGGGATTTACAATGAGCAGTTCTTC.

This clonotype was counted between two and nine times. This chain joins TRBV9 and TRBJ2-1; TRBD2 agrees at 8 bases. The CDR3 sequence is 20 residues long. V lost 6 bases, J lost 0 bases, and 20 bases stayed unmatched. CDR1 SGDLS and CDR2 YYNGEE come from the germline V gene. CDR3 region: CASTPGRGLVLRSSYNEQFF. For the CDR3, the DNA is TGTGCCAGCACCCCGGGGAGGGGACTAGTCTTAAGGTCCTCCTACAATGAGCAGTTCTTC.

The genes are TRBV14 and TRBJ2-1, with 12 bases that match TRBD2. The germline V gene encodes CDR1 SGHDN and CDR2 FVKESK. CDR3 size: 16 residues. V dropped 4 bases and J dropped 7; count of bases not matched to a gene: 8. The CDR3 DNA is TGTGCCAGCAGCCGACTAGCGGGAGTGGAAGTAAATGAGCAGTTCTTC. Encoded protein: CASSRLAGVEVNEQFF.

The chain couples TRBV20-1 to TRBJ2-5; D assignment may be TRBD1 or TRBD2 (5 bases each). The germline V gene encodes CDR1 DFQATT and CDR2 SNEGSKA (reference sequence). V dropped 2 bases and J dropped 0 bases, with 10 bases sitting between them. The CDR3 is made up of 14 amino acids. CDR3 nucleotide sequence: TGCAGTGCTAGATCGGGACGGTACCAAGAGACCCAGTACTTC. This gives the protein CSARSGRYQETQYF.

The chain has TRBV27 and TRBJ2-1; 8 positions agree with TRBD2. The CDR3 loop spans 15 amino acids. CDR1 is MNHEY and CDR2 is SMNVEV in the germline V gene (reference sequence). The V gene end was trimmed by 3 bases and the J gene end by 4 bases; junction bases not matched to a gene: 5. The CDR3 bases are TGTGCCAGCAGTTTTTTCGGGAGGGCGTACAATGAGCAGTTCTTC. This gives the protein CASSFFGRAYNEQFF.

The chain carries TRBV7-8 and TRBJ1-5; D not certain. V was cut by 4 bases and J by 5 bases, with 18 bases left in between. The CDR3 covers 16 residues. CDR1 SGHVS and CDR2 FQNEAQ come from the germline V gene. For the CDR3, the DNA is TGTGCCAGCAGCTACCTCTGGGCAGCCGATTATCAGCCCCAGCATTTT. This gives the protein CASSYLWAADYQPQHF.

This clonotype has only a few counts. This CDR3 is CASSFGGPVYEQYF. The CDR3 nucleotides are TGCGCCAGCAGCTTCGGCGGGCCGGTCTACGAGCAGTACTTC. This chain joins TRBV5-1 and TRBJ2-7; weak D call: TRBD2 (5 bases). CDR3 length: 14 residues. V lost 2 bases and J lost 3, with 12 bases in between. The germline V gene has CDR1 SGHRS and CDR2 YFSETQ.

This clonotype occurred a few times. The chain is built from TRBV11-2 and TRBJ2-7, with D uncertain. Between the trimmed V and J ends, which lost 6 bases and 5 bases, there was a span of 20 bases. This CDR3 spans 15 amino acids. From germline, CDR1 is SGHAT and CDR2 FQNNGV. The CDR3 DNA follows: TGTGCCAGCAGTTACTTACCGGGCCGAGACAACGAGCAGTACTTC. Translating gives CASSYLPGRDNEQYF.

The rearrangement links TRBV28 to TRBJ2-3, with D tentatively TRBD2 (5 bases). The germline V and J ends were trimmed by 3 bases and 0 bases, with 16 bases remaining between them. Looked up from germline, CDR1 is MDHEN and CDR2 is SYDVKM. CDR3 size: 17 residues. CDR3 DNA sequence: TGTGCCAGCAGTTTGGGCGGACTTTCTCCAAGCACAGATACGCAGTATTTT. Amino acids: CASSLGGLSPSTDTQYF.

The chain is built from TRBV19 and TRBJ2-4, with D tentatively TRBD2 (6 bases). CDR1 is LNHDA and CDR2 is SQIVND in the germline V gene (reference sequence). Trimming removed 5 bases at V and 4 bases at J, with 15 bases between. The CDR3 is 15 amino acids. CDR3 sequence: CASSVVAELKNIQYF. In nucleotides, the CDR3 is TGTGCCAGTAGTGTCGTAGCGGAACTTAAAAACATTCAGTACTTC.

This clonotype was recorded a few times. The chain uses TRBV5-1 and TRBJ1-5; unclear D gene. Germline V gene lookup returns CDR1 SGHRS and CDR2 YFSETQ. V lost 0 bases to trimming and J lost 3 bases, with 7 bases between them. The CDR3 loop spans 14 amino acids. The CDR3 loop reads CASSLEGPNQPQHF. In DNA, the CDR3 is TGCGCCAGCAGCTTGGAAGGGCCCAATCAGCCCCAGCATTTT. Combining the CDR3 with reference TRBV5-1 and TRBJ1-5 gives the whole variable domain KAGVTQTPRYLIKTRGQQVTLSCSPISGHRSVSWYQQTPGQGLQFLFEYFSETQRNKGNFPGRFSGRQFSNSRSEMNVSTLELGDSALYLCASSLEGPNQPQHFGDGTRLSIL.

The chain carries TRBV27 and TRBJ2-2; 14 bases fit TRBD2. The CDR3 length is 18 residues. Germline lookup yields CDR1 MNHEY and CDR2 SMNVEV (reference sequence). Unmatched junction bases numbered 6, after V lost 6 bases and J lost 0 bases. The CDR3: CASSPGLAGGSNTGELFF. CDR3 DNA sequence: TGTGCCAGCAGCCCAGGACTAGCGGGAGGCTCGAACACCGGGGAGCTGTTTTTT.

Many counts were recorded for this clonotype. This rearrangement joins TRBV12-3 or TRBV12-4 to TRBJ2-7; 8 nucleotides agree with TRBD1. Losses at the gene ends were 9 bases for V and 4 bases for J; bases not matched to a gene: 14. The CDR3 length is 15 residues. The CDR3 sequence: CASGPGPGGNYEQYF. For the CDR3, the DNA is TGTGCCAGTGGGCCGGGTCCAGGGGGCAATTACGAGCAGTACTTC.

This clonotype was seen repeatedly, ten times or more. V and J are TRBV15 and TRBJ2-3, with TRBD2 matching 11 bases. Germline V CDR1 and CDR2: LNHNV, YYDKDF (reference sequence). J lost 0 bases, V lost 5 bases, and 16 bases had no gene match. There are 20 residues in the CDR3. This CDR3 reads CATSLISGTSGWSSTDTQYF. CDR3 DNA sequence: TGTGCCACCAGCTTAATCTCCGGGACTAGCGGCTGGTCTAGCACAGATACGCAGTATTTT.

The rearrangement uses TRBV5-1 and TRBJ2-1; 8 bases map to TRBD2. The CDR3 is 14 amino acids. With 4 bases clipped from V and 7 bases from J, the junction kept 7 bases outside the gene matches. The V gene's germline CDR1 is SGHRS and CDR2 YFSETQ. The CDR3 DNA follows: TGCGCCAGCAGCGCGGGGGGCGACTTTAATGAGCAGTTCTTC. It translates to CASSAGGDFNEQFF.

CDR3 residues: CASHATGGYTEAFF. CDR3 DNA: TGCGCCAGCCATGCTACGGGGGGTTACACTGAAGCTTTCTTT. This sequence joins TRBV5-1 and TRBJ1-1, with TRBD1 as a possible D gene (5 bases). Trimming removed 7 bases from V and 3 bases from J, with 16 bases in between. Germline loops: CDR1 SGHRS, CDR2 YFSETQ. The CDR3 contains 14 residues.

This clonotype turned up a few times. The genes are TRBV7-6 and TRBJ1-1; D gene unclear. Trimming pared 5 bases from V and 1 base from J, leaving 11 bases between. Germline-derived CDR1 and CDR2 are SGHVS and FNYEAQ. This CDR3 contains 14 residues. This chain's CDR3 is CASSPTGPNTEAFF. Here the CDR3 DNA reads TGTGCCAGCAGCCCTACCGGGCCGAACACTGAAGCTTTCTTT.

This clonotype has just a few counts. The chain recombines TRBV19 with TRBJ2-3, with TRBD1 identical over 7 bases. With V trimmed by 3 bases and J by 6 bases, 18 bases remained unmatched. This CDR3 is built from 18 residues. CDR1 and CDR2 from the germline V gene are LNHDA and SQIVND (reference sequence). The CDR3 here is CASSIPFIYGTEEDTQYF. CDR3 nucleotides: TGTGCCAGTAGTATCCCTTTTATTTACGGGACAGAAGAGGATACGCAGTATTTT.

CDR3 sequence (DNA): TGCGCCAGCAGCGTCGGGGGGGCGACGGATGAAGAGACCCAGTACTTC. This sequence encodes CASSVGGATDEETQYF. The chain joins TRBV5-1 to TRBJ2-5; 8 bases match TRBD2. There are 16 residues in the CDR3. CDR1 is SGHRS, CDR2 YFSETQ, per germline. V shed 4 bases and J 3 bases; nucleotides not matched to a gene: 11.

This rearrangement joins TRBV4-1 to TRBJ2-5; D might be TRBD2 (6 bases). Trimming shortened V by 2 bases and J by 4 bases, and 14 bases separated the two germline ends. CDR3 length equals 15 residues. Per the germline V gene, CDR1 is MGHRA and CDR2 is YSYEKL. CDR3 sequence (DNA): TGCGCCAGCAGCCAACCACGGGAGAGGGGAGAGACCCAGTACTTC. Translated, it gives CASSQPRERGETQYF.

This clonotype was counted a few times. V usage is TRBV7-3 and J usage is TRBJ2-6; the D is unclear. The CDR3 loop spans 15 amino acids. Germline-derived CDR1 and CDR2 are SGHTA and FQGTGA. V lost 0 bases to trimming and J lost 1 base, with 4 bases between them. The CDR3 is CASSLTQSGANVLTF. The CDR3 DNA reads as TGTGCCAGCAGCTTAACACAATCTGGGGCCAACGTCCTGACTTTC.